This T cell receptor beta chain appears in the sequencing data of a study of post-analysis software for immune sequencing data. At the level of the study: Recorded disease courses covered relapsing-remitting, secondary progressive and progressive-relapsing multiple sclerosis. Some patients had no subtype annotation. General study findings and limits: The F measure placed samples prepared in the same batch into strongly shared clusters.

Remarks on this clonotype: Its antigen is unidentified.

Tagging with unique molecular identifiers was a feature of the TCR beta cDNA libraries. TCRdb re-analysed the PCR reads in MiXCR, keeping a single row per CDR3 protein. The table lists roughly 430,000 distinct CDR3 sequences, approximately 38% of them singletons, with 7.6% in the top ten. Sequencing was done on a sample of blood. This clonotype originated in a girl aged 2 to 9 with multiple sclerosis.

CDR3 loop: CSVYPGGTGELFF. The CDR3 DNA reads TGCAGCGTTTATCCCGGGGGCACCGGGGAGCTGTTTTTT. The chain recombines TRBV29-1 with TRBJ2-2, with D maybe TRBD2 (6 bases). V was shortened by 5 bases and J by 4 bases, with 11 bases between the two germline ends. This CDR3 has 13 amino acids. CDR1 SQVTM and CDR2 ANQGSEA come from the germline V gene.